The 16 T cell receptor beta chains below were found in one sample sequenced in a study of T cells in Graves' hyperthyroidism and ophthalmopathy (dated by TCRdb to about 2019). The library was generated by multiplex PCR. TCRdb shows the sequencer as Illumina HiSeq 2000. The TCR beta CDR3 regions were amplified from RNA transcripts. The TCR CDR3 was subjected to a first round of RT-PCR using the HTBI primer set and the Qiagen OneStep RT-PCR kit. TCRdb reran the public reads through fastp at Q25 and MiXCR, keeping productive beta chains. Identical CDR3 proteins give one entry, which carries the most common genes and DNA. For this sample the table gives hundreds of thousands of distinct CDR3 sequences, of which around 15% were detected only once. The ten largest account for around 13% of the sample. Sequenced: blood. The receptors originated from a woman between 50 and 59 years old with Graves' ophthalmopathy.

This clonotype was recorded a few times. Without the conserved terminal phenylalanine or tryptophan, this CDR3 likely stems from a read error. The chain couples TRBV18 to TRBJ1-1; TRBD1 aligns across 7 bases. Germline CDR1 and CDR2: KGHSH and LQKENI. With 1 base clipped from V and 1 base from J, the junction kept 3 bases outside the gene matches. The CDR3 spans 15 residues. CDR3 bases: TGTGCCAGCTCACCACAAAGACAGGGGAACACTGAAGCTTTCCTT. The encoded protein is CASSPQRQGNTEAFL.

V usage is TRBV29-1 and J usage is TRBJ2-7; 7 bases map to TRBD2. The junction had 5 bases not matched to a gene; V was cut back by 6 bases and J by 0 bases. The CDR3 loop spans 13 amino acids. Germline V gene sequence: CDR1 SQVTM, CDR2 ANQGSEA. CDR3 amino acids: CSVNSGDSYEQYF. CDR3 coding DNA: TGCAGCGTGAACAGCGGGGACTCCTACGAGCAGTACTTC.

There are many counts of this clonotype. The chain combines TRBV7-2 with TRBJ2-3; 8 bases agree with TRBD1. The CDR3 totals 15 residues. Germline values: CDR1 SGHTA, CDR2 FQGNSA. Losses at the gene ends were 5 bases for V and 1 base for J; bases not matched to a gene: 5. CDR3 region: CASSLMTGGTDTQYF. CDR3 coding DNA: TGTGCCAGCAGCCTTATGACAGGGGGCACAGATACGCAGTATTTT. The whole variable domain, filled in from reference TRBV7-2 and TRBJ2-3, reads GAGVSQSPSNKVTEKGKDVELRCDPISGHTALYWYRQSLGQGLEFLIYFQGNSAPDKSGLPSDRFSAERTGGSVSTLTIQRTQQEDSAVYLCASSLMTGGTDTQYFGPGTRLTVL.

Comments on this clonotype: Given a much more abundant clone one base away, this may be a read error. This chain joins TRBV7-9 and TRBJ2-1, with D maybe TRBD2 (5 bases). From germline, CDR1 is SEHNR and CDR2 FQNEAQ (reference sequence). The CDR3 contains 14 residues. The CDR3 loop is CASSLTSSKNEQSF. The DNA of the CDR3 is TGTGCCAGCAGCTTAACTAGTTCTAAAAATGAGCAGTCCTTC. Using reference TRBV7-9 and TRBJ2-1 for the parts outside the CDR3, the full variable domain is DTGVSQNPRHKITKRGQNVTFRCDPISEHNRLYWYRQTLGQGPEFLTYFQNEAQLEKSRLLSDRFSAERPKGSFSTLEIQRTEQGDSAMYLCASSLTSSKNEQSFGPGTRLTVL.

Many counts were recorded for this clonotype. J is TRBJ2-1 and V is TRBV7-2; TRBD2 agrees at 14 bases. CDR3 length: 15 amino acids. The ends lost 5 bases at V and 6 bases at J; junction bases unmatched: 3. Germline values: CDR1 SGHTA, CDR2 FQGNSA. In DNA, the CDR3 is TGTGCCAGCAGCACCGGACTAGCGGGAGGCAATGAGCAGTTCTTC. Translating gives CASSTGLAGGNEQFF.

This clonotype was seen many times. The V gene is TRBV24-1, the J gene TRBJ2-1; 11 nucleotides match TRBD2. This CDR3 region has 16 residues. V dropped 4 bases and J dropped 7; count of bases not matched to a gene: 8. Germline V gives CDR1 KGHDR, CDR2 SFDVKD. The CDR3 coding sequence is TGTGCCACCAGTGACAAACTAGCGGGAGCCCGAAATGAGCAGTTCTTC. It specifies CATSDKLAGARNEQFF.

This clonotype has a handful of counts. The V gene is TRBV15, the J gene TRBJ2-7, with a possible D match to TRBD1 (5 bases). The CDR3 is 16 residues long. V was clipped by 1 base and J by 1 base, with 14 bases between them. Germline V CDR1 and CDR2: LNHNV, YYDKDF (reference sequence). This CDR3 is CATSRGPRDRSYEQYF. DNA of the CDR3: TGTGCCACCAGCAGAGGTCCAAGAGACAGATCCTACGAGCAGTACTTC.

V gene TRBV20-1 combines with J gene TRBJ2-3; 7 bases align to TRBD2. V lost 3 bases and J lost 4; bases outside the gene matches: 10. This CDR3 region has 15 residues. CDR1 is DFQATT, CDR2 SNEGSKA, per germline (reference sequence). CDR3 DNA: TGCAGTGCTAGGGCCCTGGCGGGAGCCCCAGATACGCAGTATTTT. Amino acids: CSARALAGAPDTQYF.

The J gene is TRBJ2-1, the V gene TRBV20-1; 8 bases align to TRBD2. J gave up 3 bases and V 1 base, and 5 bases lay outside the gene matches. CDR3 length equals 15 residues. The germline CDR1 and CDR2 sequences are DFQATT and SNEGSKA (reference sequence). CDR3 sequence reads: CSARAPGGFYNEQFF. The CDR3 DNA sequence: TGCAGTGCTAGAGCTCCGGGAGGGTTCTACAATGAGCAGTTCTTC.

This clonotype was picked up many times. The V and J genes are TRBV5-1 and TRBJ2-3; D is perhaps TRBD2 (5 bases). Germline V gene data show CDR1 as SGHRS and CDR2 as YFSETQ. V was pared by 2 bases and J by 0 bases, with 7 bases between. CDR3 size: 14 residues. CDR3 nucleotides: TGCGCCAGCAGCTTTCTAGCTAGCACAGATACGCAGTATTTT. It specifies CASSFLASTDTQYF.

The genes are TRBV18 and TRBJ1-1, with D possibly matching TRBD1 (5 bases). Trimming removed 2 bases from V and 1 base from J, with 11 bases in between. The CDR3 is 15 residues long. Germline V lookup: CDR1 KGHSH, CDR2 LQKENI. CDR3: CASSPGRGRNTEAFF. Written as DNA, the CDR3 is TGTGCCAGCTCACCAGGGAGGGGTCGGAACACTGAAGCTTTCTTT.

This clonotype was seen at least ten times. In nucleotides, the CDR3 is TGTGCCAGCAGTGGACAGGGAAATCTGAGCGAGCAGTACTTC. Its translation: CASSGQGNLSEQYF. V usage is TRBV2 and J usage is TRBJ2-7, with 7 bases matching TRBD1. The CDR3 loop spans 14 amino acids. V dropped 4 bases and J dropped 6; count of bases not matched to a gene: 9. Per germline, CDR1 SNHLY and CDR2 FYNNEI.

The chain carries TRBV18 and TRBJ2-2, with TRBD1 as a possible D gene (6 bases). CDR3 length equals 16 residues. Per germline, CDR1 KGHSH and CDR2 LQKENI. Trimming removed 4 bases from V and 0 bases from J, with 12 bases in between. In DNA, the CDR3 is TGTGCCAGCTCACGGCCGCAGGGGTCGAACACCGGGGAGCTGTTTTTT. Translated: CASSRPQGSNTGELFF.

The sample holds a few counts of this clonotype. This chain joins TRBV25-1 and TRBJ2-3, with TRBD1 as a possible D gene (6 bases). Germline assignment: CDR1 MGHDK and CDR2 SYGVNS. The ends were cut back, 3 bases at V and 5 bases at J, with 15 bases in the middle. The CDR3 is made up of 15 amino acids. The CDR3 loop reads CASSDSGAQGDTQYF. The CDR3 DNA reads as TGTGCCAGCAGTGACTCAGGGGCGCAGGGAGATACGCAGTATTTT.

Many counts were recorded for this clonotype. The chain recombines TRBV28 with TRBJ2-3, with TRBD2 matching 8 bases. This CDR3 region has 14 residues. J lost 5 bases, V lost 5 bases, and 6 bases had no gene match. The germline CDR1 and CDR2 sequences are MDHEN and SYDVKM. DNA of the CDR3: TGTGCCAGCAGTATGGGACTAGTTTTAGATACGCAGTATTTT. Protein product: CASSMGLVLDTQYF.

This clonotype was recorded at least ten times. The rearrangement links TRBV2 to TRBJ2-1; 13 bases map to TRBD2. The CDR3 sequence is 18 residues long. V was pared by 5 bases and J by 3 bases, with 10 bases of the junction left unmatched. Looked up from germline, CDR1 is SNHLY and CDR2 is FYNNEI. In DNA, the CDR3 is TGTGCCAGCAGTCAGACTAGCGGGAGGTCCTTTCTCTACAATGAGCAGTTCTTC. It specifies CASSQTSGRSFLYNEQFF.